A selection of T cell receptor beta chains follows, all from one sample in a study of CXCR3-negative and CXCR3-positive naive CD8 T cells. TCRdb reprocessed the 5' RACE reads, with one entry per CDR3 protein and no DNA. Seen in this sample are 5,700 or so distinct CDR3 sequences; the ten most common clones hold around 1.7%. Source material: naive CXCR3+ CD8+ T cells from blood. These receptors were obtained from a human donor in good health. Some clones in this sample may be carry-over from other donors' samples. The CDR3 runs from the conserved cysteine through the conserved F or W. The order of the fields is J gene, V gene, clone size, CDR3 protein. Size tells how often a clone was seen (once, few, many) or the class of an expanded clone, and some rows leave it out.

TRBJ1-6 | TRBV5-1 | medium-sized | CASSYFGTEYNSPLHF
TRBJ1-1 | TRBV5-6 | - | CASSLGGPTEAFF
TRBJ2-2 | TRBV29-1 | - | CSVGGAGHGELFF
TRBJ1-2 | TRBV29-1 | medium-sized | CSVEVDYGYTF
TRBJ2-2 | TRBV7-3 | - | CASSPSLGTGELFF
TRBJ2-2 | TRBV7-6 | large | CASSFSGSTGELFF
TRBJ2-1 | TRBV29-1 | - | CSVERVGSGAYNEQFF
TRBJ2-1 | TRBV4-3 | - | CASSQDLASSEEQFF
TRBJ2-1 | TRBV29-1 | - | CSVEPQFDEQFF
TRBJ1-5 | TRBV28 | - | CASRGSGGNQPQHF
TRBJ2-1 | TRBV10-3 | - | CATCPGGSEQFF
TRBJ2-1 | TRBV29-1 | medium-sized | CSVAVGSYNEQFF
TRBJ2-1 | TRBV4-2 | medium-sized | CASSVERLAGSYNEQFF
TRBJ2-3 | TRBV9 | - | CASSVEVGGTDTQYF
TRBJ2-7 | TRBV20-1 | - | CSAKRSYEQYF
TRBJ1-5 | TRBV20-1 | - | CSATPGLHSNQPQHF
TRBJ2-7 | TRBV5-1 | - | CASSLGGFEQYF
TRBJ1-1 | TRBV25-1 | medium-sized | CASTASAGGATEAFF
TRBJ2-3 | TRBV29-1 | - | CSVTGTGTDTQYF
TRBJ2-5 | TRBV20-1 | medium-sized | CSARASGTGGFKFQETQYF
TRBJ2-3 | TRBV20-1 | - | CSARDFGLADTDTQYF
TRBJ2-5 | TRBV7-6 | medium-sized | CASSLVSTETQYF
TRBJ2-5 | TRBV7-6 | - | CASSLGLAETQYF
TRBJ1-1 | TRBV7-9 | medium-sized | CASSLGYGRNTEAFF
TRBJ2-4 | TRBV5-1 | medium-sized | CASSLRAGGRLAKNIQYF
TRBJ2-5 | TRBV15 | medium-sized | CATSRGSETQYF
TRBJ2-5 | TRBV7-9 | - | CASRHGEGAWETQYF
TRBJ2-1 | TRBV29-1 | - | CSVEGLAGVPYNEQFF
TRBJ1-1 | TRBV7-9 | - | CASSPQGLNTEAFF